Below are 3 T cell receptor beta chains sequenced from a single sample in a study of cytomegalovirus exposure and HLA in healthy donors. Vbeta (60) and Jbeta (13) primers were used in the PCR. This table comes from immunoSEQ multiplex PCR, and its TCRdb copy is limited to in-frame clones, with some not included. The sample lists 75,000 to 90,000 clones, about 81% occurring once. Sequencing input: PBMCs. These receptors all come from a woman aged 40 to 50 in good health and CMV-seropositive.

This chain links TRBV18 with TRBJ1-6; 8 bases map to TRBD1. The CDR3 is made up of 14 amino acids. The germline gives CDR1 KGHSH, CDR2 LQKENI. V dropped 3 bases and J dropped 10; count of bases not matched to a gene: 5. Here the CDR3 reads CASSPGQGLSPLHF. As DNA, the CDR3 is TGTGCCAGCTCACCCGGACAGGGACTCTCACCCCTCCACTTT. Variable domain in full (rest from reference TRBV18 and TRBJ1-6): NAGVMQNPRHLVRRRGQEARLRCSPMKGHSHVYWYRQLPEEGLKFMVYLQKENIIDESGMPKERFSAEFPKEGPSILRIQQVVRGDSAAYFCASSPGQGLSPLHFGNGTRLTVT.

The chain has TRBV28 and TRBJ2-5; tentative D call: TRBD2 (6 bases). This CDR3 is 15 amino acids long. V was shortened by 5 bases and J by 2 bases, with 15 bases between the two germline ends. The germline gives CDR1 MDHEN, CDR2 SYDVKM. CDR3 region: CASSLLSRGQETQYF. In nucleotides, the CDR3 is TGTGCCAGCAGTCTCCTTAGTCGGGGGCAAGAGACCCAGTACTTC.

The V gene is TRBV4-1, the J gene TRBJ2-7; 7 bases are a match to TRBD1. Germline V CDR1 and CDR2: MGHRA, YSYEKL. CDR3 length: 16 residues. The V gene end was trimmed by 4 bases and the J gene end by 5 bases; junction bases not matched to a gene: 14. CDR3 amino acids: CASSRDRALGMNEQYF. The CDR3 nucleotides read TGCGCCAGCAGCCGAGACAGGGCCCTTGGGATGAACGAGCAGTACTTC.